The present entry profiles one TCR beta chain with its context. What it binds is unknown. Here immunoSEQ multiplex PCR was the method, and the copy in TCRdb shows in-frame clones only, minus some. Of about 400,000 clones listed, approximately 91% were seen once; the top ten hold 3.5%. Documented treatment: around 19 received Ad26.COV2.S at low or high dose, single or two shots; several received placebo; per-sample allocation not given. Day 63 following the first vaccine or placebo injection was when the samples were taken. Adults aged 18-55 years in Boston included the donor. This sample was included in a study of Ad26.COV2.S vaccination and SARS-CoV-2 variants. Whole-study findings and limits: Spike-specific TCR breadth was greater after Ad26.COV2.S than placebo. Substantial breadth was reportedly displayed by spike-specific CD8+ and CD4+ T cell responses after vaccination.

V was cut by 2 bases and J by 4 bases, with 5 bases left in between. The CDR3 consists of 12 residues. Per the germline V gene, CDR1 is SGHAT and CDR2 is FQNNGV. The TCR sequence derives from a person aged 18-60 years who received the Ad26.COV2.S COVID-19 vaccine or a placebo. This chain uses TRBV11-2 with TRBJ2-5, with unresolved D. The sample here was peripheral blood, taken in a trial of Ad26.COV2.S vaccine versus placebo. CDR3 in DNA: TGTGCCAGCAGCTTAAACGGAGAGACCCAGTACTTC. It specifies CASSLNGETQYF.